This T cell receptor (beta chain) was captured in a study of blood T cell repertoires in COVID-19. As for the study in general: T cells, B-cell-depleted T cells, or PBMCs provided the cDNA or gDNA that served as material.

Original data processing: Counts of nucleated cells, estimated from reference gene primer amplification, were obtained. Sequencing was performed with immunoSEQ multiplex PCR; in TCRdb, only in-frame clones are kept and a portion is missing. Clonal size and the V and J genes are those of that table, whereas D and trimming came from the DNA. The data show over 150,000 clones, roughly 90% seen once. Germline V CDR1 and CDR2: KGHSH, LQKENI. V trimming: 3 bases; J trimming: 5 bases; junction bases outside the gene matches: 19. This CDR3 has 21 amino acids. The sample taken for sequencing was peripheral blood. The chain recombines TRBV18 with TRBJ2-5; 15 nucleotides agree with TRBD2. The TCR originated in a man aged 50 to 59 with acute or convalescent COVID-19. The CDR3 DNA reads as TGTGCCAGCTCACCCGACGGGGGACTAGCGGGGGGTCACTCTCCCCGGGAGACCCAGTACTTC. Amino acids: CASSPDGGLAGGHSPRETQYF. Variable domain in full (rest from reference TRBV18 and TRBJ2-5): NAGVMQNPRHLVRRRGQEARLRCSPMKGHSHVYWYRQLPEEGLKFMVYLQKENIIDESGMPKERFSAEFPKEGPSILRIQQVVRGDSAAYFCASSPDGGLAGGHSPRETQYFGPGTRLLVL.